This paragraph covers one T cell receptor (beta chain) sequence. The record originates from a study of blood T cell repertoires in COVID-19. Study in general: Acute and convalescent COVID-19 specimens originated in the United States, Italy and Spain. T cells, B-cell-depleted T cells, or PBMCs provided the cDNA or gDNA that served as material.

Original processing methods: Estimates of nucleated cell counts were drawn from the amplification of reference gene primers. Sequencing used immunoSEQ multiplex PCR; TCRdb keeps in-frame clones, though not all of them. V, J and clone size are those of that table, while D and trimming were read from the DNA. The table includes about 220,000 clones, around 88% detected once. V shed 3 bases and J 0 bases; nucleotides not matched to a gene: 7. The CDR3 has 19 amino acids. CDR1 and CDR2 (germline): LNHDA, SQIVND (reference sequence). This TCR was recovered from a woman aged 45-59 years with acute or convalescent COVID-19. What was sequenced was peripheral blood. V is TRBV19 and J is TRBJ2-1; TRBD2 matches 14 bases. The CDR3 spells CASSMGLAGAMSSYNEQFF. Written as DNA, the CDR3 is TGTGCCAGTAGTATGGGACTAGCGGGAGCCATGAGCTCCTACAATGAGCAGTTCTTC.